Listed below are T cell receptor beta chains from one sample, sequenced in a study of Tregs in tolerant kidney transplant recipients. Only in-frame clones appear in the TCRdb table, and some are missing; sequencing was by immunoSEQ multiplex PCR. Among about 240,000 clones listed, about 80% were seen once. Sequenced material: CD4+ T cells from blood. Source of these receptors: a human donor in good health. Both conserved end residues are part of each CDR3. A D gene is named only where the DNA matches it firmly. Clone size appears in some rows only: once, few, many, or a class for an expanded clone.

>once|TRBJ2-7|TRBV6-4|TRBD2
CASSDLRESSYEQYF
TGTGCCAGCAGTGATTTGCGGGAGAGTAGCTACGAGCAGTACTTC
>-|TRBJ1-2|TRBV5-1|TRBD1
CASSLVQGALDYGYTF
TGCGCCAGCAGCTTGGTCCAGGGGGCATTGGACTATGGCTACACCTTC
>-|TRBJ1-1|TRBV27|-
CASSSTGPKYTEAFF
TGTGCCAGCAGTTCAACAGGCCCGAAGTACACTGAAGCTTTCTTT
>-|TRBJ2-3|TRBV5-1|-
CASSLLMDVTDTQYF
TGCGCCAGCAGCCTCCTCATGGACGTCACAGATACGCAGTATTTT
>-|TRBJ2-3|TRBV18|-
CASSGQDTQYF
TGTGCCAGCTCAGGTCAGGATACGCAGTATTTT
>once|TRBJ2-5|TRBV5-1|TRBD1
CASSLLGQYQETQYF
TGCGCCAGCAGCTTGTTGGGACAGTACCAAGAGACCCAGTACTTC
>-|TRBJ1-1|TRBV27|-
CASKRTGTNTEAFF
TGTGCCAGCAAAAGGACCGGAACGAACACTGAAGCTTTCTTT
>-|TRBJ1-1|TRBV6-5|TRBD1
CASRLQGANTEAFF
TGTGCCAGCAGACTACAGGGGGCGAACACTGAAGCTTTCTTT
>-|TRBJ2-1|TRBV2|-
CASSPTLVNEQFF
TGTGCCAGCAGTCCTACTCTAGTCAATGAGCAGTTCTTC
>-|TRBJ2-7|TRBV19|TRBD1
CASRAGTAILGEQYF
TGTGCCAGCCGCGCCGGGACAGCGATCCTCGGCGAGCAGTACTTC
>once|TRBJ1-2|TRBV28|-
CASHRSPGNGYTF
TGTGCCAGCCATCGCTCGCCGGGGAATGGCTACACCTTC
>few|TRBJ1-4|TRBV15|-
CATSREVDEKLFF
TGTGCCACCAGCAGAGAAGTGGACGAAAAACTGTTTTTT
>-|TRBJ2-1|TRBV5-8|-
CASSLVRLAALNEQFF
TGTGCCAGCAGCTTGGTAAGGTTAGCAGCCTTGAATGAGCAGTTCTTC
>few|TRBJ1-1|TRBV9|TRBD1
CASSGGTGVTEAFF
TGTGCCAGCAGCGGGGGGACAGGGGTCACTGAAGCTTTCTTT
>-|TRBJ2-5|TRBV5-4|TRBD2
CASSLGLAGGGQETQYF
TGTGCCAGCAGCTTGGGACTAGCGGGAGGTGGACAAGAGACCCAGTACTTC
>-|TRBJ2-5|TRBV11-2|TRBD2
CASSIGRTSGLQETQYF
TGTGCCAGCAGCATAGGAAGGACTAGCGGCCTCCAAGAGACCCAGTACTTC
>-|TRBJ2-5|TRBV5-8|-
CASSSHQETQYF
TGTGCCAGCAGCTCACATCAAGAGACCCAGTACTTC
>-|TRBJ1-3|TRBV7-2|TRBD1
CASSSQTGSGNTIYF
TGTGCCAGCAGCTCCCAGACAGGGTCTGGAAACACCATATATTTT
>-|TRBJ1-5|TRBV27|-
CASSLVGLGPQHF
TGTGCCAGCAGTTTAGTGGGATTGGGACCCCAGCATTTT
>-|TRBJ1-2|TRBV6-5|-
CARGEVDYGYTF
TGTGCCAGAGGGGAGGTCGACTATGGCTACACCTTC
>-|TRBJ2-3|TRBV10-3|-
CAISGEVADTQYF
TGTGCCATCAGCGGAGAGGTGGCAGATACGCAGTATTTT
>few|TRBJ1-1|TRBV7-6|-
CASSIGTNTEAFF
TGTGCCAGCAGTATCGGGACGAACACTGAAGCTTTCTTT
>-|TRBJ1-3|TRBV15|-
CATSSLGHSGNTIYF
TGTGCCACCAGCAGTTTAGGGCACTCTGGAAACACCATATATTTT
>-|TRBJ1-1|TRBV5-1|-
CASSRDGNTEAFF
TGCGCCAGCAGCAGGGACGGGAACACTGAAGCTTTCTTT
>-|TRBJ2-7|TRBV21-1|-
CATSSVAGASYEQYF
TGTGCCACCTCGTCTGTGGCAGGAGCGTCCTACGAGCAGTACTTC
>-|TRBJ1-3|TRBV14|TRBD1
CASSQSRGQVPTSSGNTIYF
TGTGCCAGCAGCCAGAGCCGCGGACAGGTGCCTACCAGCTCTGGAAACACCATATATTTT
>-|TRBJ2-1|TRBV5-1|-
CASSFNGDPYNEQFF
TGCGCCAGCAGCTTTAACGGCGATCCCTACAATGAGCAGTTCTTC
>once|TRBJ2-5|TRBV18|TRBD2
CASSLAGAQRYQETQYF
TGTGCCAGCTCACTAGCGGGGGCGCAAAGGTACCAAGAGACCCAGTACTTC
>-|TRBJ2-1|TRBV2|-
CASSVAGSYNEQFF
TGTGCCAGCAGTGTGGCAGGCTCCTACAATGAGCAGTTCTTC
>-|TRBJ1-4|TRBV5-1|TRBD1
CASSLQGEVEKLFF
TGCGCCAGCAGCCTCCAGGGGGAGGTTGAAAAACTGTTTTTT
>-|TRBJ2-5|TRBV5-1|-
CASGTDQTQYF
TGCGCCAGCGGGACTGATCAGACCCAGTACTTC
>-|TRBJ2-2|TRBV5-1|-
CASSFARPGELFF
TGCGCCAGCAGCTTCGCTAGACCCGGGGAGCTGTTTTTT
>-|TRBJ2-2|TRBV7-9|-
CASSAGGGYTGELFF
TGTGCCAGCAGCGCTGGAGGAGGCTACACCGGGGAGCTGTTTTTT
>-|TRBJ2-1|TRBV10-3|TRBD2
CAIAPRGTSGIEQFF
TGTGCCATCGCCCCCCGCGGGACTAGCGGGATTGAGCAGTTCTTC
>-|TRBJ2-7|TRBV30|-
CAWSVPPSSLNSYEQYF
TGTGCCTGGAGTGTACCCCCGAGCTCACTAAACTCCTACGAGCAGTACTTC
>-|TRBJ1-1|TRBV11-2|-
CASSFGGPLNTEAFF
TGTGCCAGCAGCTTCGGGGGACCTCTGAACACTGAAGCTTTCTTT
>few|TRBJ1-1|TRBV29-1|-
CSAGPNWALATEAFF
TGCAGCGCTGGACCGAATTGGGCGTTGGCCACTGAAGCTTTCTTT
>-|TRBJ1-6|TRBV6-5|-
CASSYTGVAPLHF
TGTGCCAGCAGTTACACGGGGGTGGCACCCCTCCACTTT
>-|TRBJ1-1|TRBV6-5|-
CASSIQQGGGSEAFF
TGTGCCAGCAGTATACAACAGGGTGGAGGGTCTGAAGCTTTCTTT
>-|TRBJ1-4|TRBV6-1|-
CASSEVAGEKLFF
TGTGCCAGCAGTGAAGTTGCCGGGGAAAAACTGTTTTTT